Shown below are 5 T cell receptor beta chains from a single sample sequenced in a study of PD-1 blockade in classical Hodgkin lymphoma. The patients all showed relapse after autologous stem cell transplantation, while their brentuximab vedotin exposure varied. Repertoires were generated with immunoSEQ multiplex PCR, while TCRdb's copy carries only in-frame clones and drops some. This table holds 45,000 to 55,000 clones, around 78% found once. The sequences come from peripheral blood mononuclear cells (PBMCs), collected before the second cycle of nivolumab. All receptors derive from a human donor with classical Hodgkin lymphoma.

The rearrangement uses TRBV7-8 and TRBJ2-7; possibly TRBD1 for D (6 bases). V was trimmed by 2 bases and J by 0 bases, leaving 14 bases between them. There are 16 residues in the CDR3. Germline V gives CDR1 SGHVS, CDR2 FQNEAQ. The CDR3 coding sequence is TGTGCCAGCAGCTTATTAGGGGGATGGAGCTCCTACGAGCAGTACTTC. This translates into CASSLLGGWSSYEQYF.

This clone showed up many times. The V call is TRBV30, the J call TRBJ2-7; the D is unclear. The V gene lost 0 bases and the J gene lost 1 base, with 7 bases spanning the gap. The germline V gene encodes CDR1 GTSNPN and CDR2 SVGIG (reference sequence). CDR3 length equals 13 residues. CDR3 amino acids: CAWSVGSSYEQYF. CDR3 DNA sequence: TGTGCCTGGAGTGTGGGGTCTTCCTACGAGCAGTACTTC.

The chain uses TRBV7-2 and TRBJ2-1; D remains ambiguous. Per the germline V gene, CDR1 is SGHTA and CDR2 is FQGNSA. The CDR3 sequence is 14 residues long. The V gene lost 2 bases and the J gene lost 6 bases, with 11 bases spanning the gap. CDR3 in DNA: TGTGCCAGCAGCTTAACCGCGCTAATCAATGAGCAGTTCTTC. Translated, it gives CASSLTALINEQFF.

The V gene is TRBV5-1, the J gene TRBJ2-3; possibly TRBD2 for D (6 bases). This CDR3 contains 16 residues. V lost 3 bases, J lost 0 bases, and 14 bases lay in between. The germline gives CDR1 SGHRS, CDR2 YFSETQ. CDR3 in DNA: TGCGCCAGCAGCTCCCGAGGGAGCGGGAGCACAGATACGCAGTATTTT. This sequence encodes CASSSRGSGSTDTQYF.

This clone has a handful of counts. V gene TRBV28 combines with J gene TRBJ1-5; D gene uncertain. This CDR3 region has 13 residues. Germline V gene lookup returns CDR1 MDHEN and CDR2 SYDVKM. Deletions cut 3 bases from V and 7 bases from J, with 10 bases between. The CDR3 DNA reads TGTGCCAGCAGTTTCCGCGAAGAACAGCCCCAGCATTTT. Translation gives CASSFREEQPQHF.